These T cell receptor beta chains were read from a single sample in a study of CD8 T cells in Susac syndrome. Each CDR3 protein gets one entry after TCRdb re-called the immunoSEQ multiplex PCR reads with MiXCR. The table includes 150,000 to 180,000 distinct CDR3 sequences, 95% to 96% detected once. The material sequenced was CD8+ T cells from PBMCs. The receptor set was obtained from a human donor with multiple sclerosis. Each CDR3 is given with its conserved first and last residue. D genes are given only for firm matches. Not every row has a clone size; where given, it reads once, few, many or a size class.

length: 15; D: TRBD1; J: TRBJ2-2; V: TRBV2; size: -; CDR3: CASTPQGTGSGELFF; DNA: TGTGCCAGCACACCCCAGGGGACAGGCAGCGGGGAGCTGTTTTTT
length: 14; D: -; J: TRBJ1-1; V: TRBV29-1; size: -; CDR3: CSVDIGVTATEAFF; DNA: TGCAGCGTTGATATAGGGGTTACTGCCACTGAAGCTTTCTTT
length: 14; D: -; J: TRBJ2-7; V: TRBV20-1; size: -; CDR3: CSAREARAAYEQYF; DNA: TGCAGTGCTAGGGAAGCCCGAGCCGCCTACGAGCAGTACTTC
length: 17; D: TRBD1; J: TRBJ1-6; V: TRBV20-1; size: -; CDR3: CSAKNPGQSSYNSPLHF; DNA: TGCAGTGCTAAGAACCCGGGACAGAGCTCCTATAATTCACCCCTCCACTTT
length: 17; D: TRBD1; J: TRBJ1-1; V: TRBV9; size: -; CDR3: CASSVGRDRGPNTEAFF; DNA: TGTGCCAGCAGCGTAGGGCGGGACAGGGGCCCGAACACTGAAGCTTTCTTT
length: 13; D: -; J: TRBJ2-3; V: TRBV14; size: -; CDR3: CASSQDIEDTQYF; DNA: TGTGCCAGCAGCCAAGATATCGAAGATACGCAGTATTTT
length: 13; D: -; J: TRBJ1-5; V: TRBV2; size: -; CDR3: CASSGKGIQPQHF; DNA: TGTGCCAGCAGTGGTAAAGGAATACAGCCCCAGCATTTT
length: 14; D: TRBD1; J: TRBJ2-3; V: TRBV27; size: -; CDR3: CASSFNRGLDTQYF; DNA: TGTGCCAGCAGTTTTAACAGGGGTTTAGATACGCAGTATTTT
length: 15; D: TRBD1; J: TRBJ1-5; V: TRBV18; size: -; CDR3: CASSPTGSSNQPQHF; DNA: TGTGCCAGCTCACCGACAGGGAGTAGCAATCAGCCCCAGCATTTT
length: 13; D: -; J: TRBJ1-2; V: TRBV29-1; size: -; CDR3: CSVEEGRPRGYTF; DNA: TGCAGCGTTGAAGAGGGTAGGCCTCGTGGCTACACCTTC
length: 11; D: -; J: TRBJ1-2; V: TRBV7-8; size: -; CDR3: CASSLAGDYTF; DNA: TGTGCCAGCAGCTTAGCGGGGGACTACACCTTC
length: 16; D: TRBD2; J: TRBJ2-1; V: TRBV2; size: -; CDR3: CASSARSGGVYNEQFF; DNA: TGTGCCAGCAGTGCCCGTAGCGGGGGGGTCTACAATGAGCAGTTCTTC
length: 14; D: -; J: TRBJ1-5; V: TRBV2; size: -; CDR3: CASRGFNSNQPQHF; DNA: TGTGCCAGCAGGGGGTTTAATAGCAATCAGCCCCAGCATTTT
length: 14; D: TRBD1; J: TRBJ2-7; V: TRBV6-5; size: -; CDR3: CATCLGQGAYEQYF; DNA: TGTGCCACCTGCCTCGGACAGGGGGCCTACGAGCAGTACTTC
length: 17; D: TRBD1; J: TRBJ2-3; V: TRBV7-8; size: once; CDR3: CASSLVGTGKIKDTQYF; DNA: TGTGCCAGCAGCTTAGTAGGGACAGGGAAGATTAAGGATACGCAGTATTTT
length: 13; D: -; J: TRBJ1-2; V: TRBV12-3/TRBV12-4; size: -; CDR3: CASSLASVYGYTF; DNA: TGTGCCAGCAGTTTGGCGTCTGTCTATGGCTACACCTTC
length: 19; D: -; J: TRBJ2-1; V: TRBV11-2; size: -; CDR3: CASSLAGWGEGDIYNEQFF; DNA: TGTGCCAGCAGCTTAGCCGGTTGGGGGGAAGGGGATATCTACAATGAGCAGTTCTTC
length: 15; D: TRBD2; J: TRBJ2-3; V: TRBV29-1; size: -; CDR3: CSVEPGGAASDTQYF; DNA: TGCAGCGTTGAACCCGGGGGGGCGGCGTCAGATACGCAGTATTTT
length: 15; D: -; J: TRBJ1-1; V: TRBV7-2; size: -; CDR3: CASSPGGRRNTEAFF; DNA: TGTGCCAGCAGCCCCGGGGGCAGGAGGAACACTGAAGCTTTCTTT
length: 19; D: TRBD1; J: TRBJ1-6; V: TRBV20-1; size: -; CDR3: CSARESSFLGDRANSPLHF; DNA: TGCAGTGCTAGAGAATCTTCTTTCTTGGGAGACAGGGCAAATTCACCCCTCCACTTT
length: 16; D: TRBD2; J: TRBJ2-4; V: TRBV7-2; size: -; CDR3: CASSPSSGAQGGIQYF; DNA: TGTGCCAGCAGCCCCTCGAGCGGGGCGCAGGGTGGCATTCAGTACTTC
length: 13; D: -; J: TRBJ2-3; V: TRBV7-9; size: once; CDR3: CASSSADTDTQYF; DNA: TGTGCCAGCAGCTCCGCAGACACAGATACGCAGTATTTT
length: 12; D: -; J: TRBJ2-1; V: TRBV7-8; size: -; CDR3: CASSLAATEQFF; DNA: TGTGCCAGCAGCTTAGCCGCAACGGAGCAGTTCTTC
length: 15; D: TRBD1; J: TRBJ1-2; V: TRBV20-1; size: once; CDR3: CSAFNTGGLPYGYTF; DNA: TGCAGTGCTTTCAATACAGGGGGCCTCCCCTATGGCTACACCTTC
length: 10; D: -; J: TRBJ2-1; V: TRBV19; size: -; CDR3: CASSDHEQFF; DNA: TGTGCCAGTAGTGACCATGAGCAGTTCTTC
length: 14; D: TRBD2; J: TRBJ2-3; V: TRBV6-5; size: -; CDR3: CASSYRAGGDTQYF; DNA: TGTGCCAGCAGTTACCGAGCGGGGGGAGATACGCAGTATTTT
length: 15; D: -; J: TRBJ2-1; V: TRBV15; size: -; CDR3: CATSGGEDSYNEQFF; DNA: TGTGCCACCAGCGGCGGGGAAGACTCCTACAATGAGCAGTTCTTC